One and the same sample provided the 10 T cell receptor beta chains below, sequenced in a study of blood T cell repertoires in COVID-19. Generated by immunoSEQ multiplex PCR, the TCRdb table keeps only in-frame clones and is missing some. The table records roughly 160,000 clones, around 74% of them present only once. Specimen: peripheral blood. These receptors were collected from a woman aged 80 or over with acute or convalescent COVID-19.

This clone was counted many times. The V gene is TRBV2, the J gene TRBJ1-5; 8 nucleotides align to TRBD1. The J segment lost 5 bases and the V segment lost 3 bases, leaving 3 bases of the junction unmatched. The CDR3 totals 14 residues. Germline CDR1 and CDR2: SNHLY and FYNNEI. The CDR3 DNA sequence: TGTGCCAGCAGTGAGACAGGGGCCTATCAGCCCCAGCATTTT. Translation gives CASSETGAYQPQHF.

V gene TRBV7-3 combines with J gene TRBJ2-1; D is perhaps TRBD1 (5 bases). The CDR3 consists of 14 residues. CDR1 SGHTA and CDR2 FQGTGA come from the germline V gene. V lost 1 base and J 6 bases, leaving 10 bases between the germline ends. CDR3 in amino acids: CASSLRGGANEQFF. DNA of the CDR3: TGTGCCAGCAGCTTAAGGGGTGGGGCCAATGAGCAGTTCTTC.

The chain couples TRBV5-4 to TRBJ2-1, with D possibly matching TRBD2 (6 bases). Germline V gene sequence: CDR1 SGHNT, CDR2 YYREEE (reference sequence). V lost 4 bases to trimming and J lost 3 bases, with 11 bases between them. The CDR3 covers 14 residues. The DNA of the CDR3 is TGTGCCAGCAGCACCGGGACTCTCTACAATGAGCAGTTCTTC. Translating gives CASSTGTLYNEQFF.

The V and J genes are TRBV29-1 and TRBJ1-4; the D gene is possibly TRBD1 (6 bases). This CDR3 has 13 residues. The germline V gene has CDR1 SQVTM and CDR2 ANQGSEA. V was shortened by 7 bases and J by 5 bases, with 14 bases between the two germline ends. The chain's CDR3 is CSGRQGSNEKLFF. CDR3 DNA: TGCAGCGGACGGCAGGGGTCAAATGAAAAACTGTTTTTT.

This clone has only a few counts. V and J are TRBV27 and TRBJ2-2; the D is unclear. Trimming stripped 0 bases from V and 8 bases from J, with 7 bases between. The length of the CDR3 is 13 residues. CDR1 MNHEY and CDR2 SMNVEV come from the germline V gene (reference sequence). CDR3 coding DNA: TGTGCCAGCAGTTTATCCCTTTCTGGGGAGCTGTTTTTT. It specifies CASSLSLSGELFF.

The chain carries TRBV27 and TRBJ1-1; 10 bases align to TRBD1. The CDR3 consists of 15 residues. The germline gives CDR1 MNHEY, CDR2 SMNVEV (reference sequence). The trim removed 4 bases at V and 6 bases at J, leaving 8 bases unmatched. CDR3 in amino acids: CASSSAGQGDSEAFF. DNA of the CDR3: TGTGCCAGCAGTTCAGCCGGACAGGGGGATTCTGAAGCTTTCTTT.

The chain has TRBV3-1 (or the pseudogene TRBV3-2) and TRBJ1-1; tentatively, D is TRBD1 (5 bases). Germline V lookup: CDR1 LGHDT, CDR2 YNNKEL (reference sequence). The CDR3 is made up of 17 amino acids. Trimming stripped 1 base from V and 5 bases from J, with 20 bases between. The CDR3 bases are TGTGCCAGCAGCCAAGTGTCGGGGGGAACGATTCTTACTGAAGCTTTCTTT. Protein: CASSQVSGGTILTEAFF.

This clone occurred a few times. The chain links TRBV7-2 to TRBJ2-1; 7 bases match TRBD1. Trimming at V came to 5 bases and at J to 8 bases, leaving 9 bases not matched to a gene. This CDR3 has 14 amino acids. The germline CDR1 and CDR2 sequences are SGHTA and FQGNSA. The CDR3 here is CASSPGQVRHEQFF. CDR3 coding DNA: TGTGCCAGCAGCCCCGGACAGGTACGCCATGAGCAGTTCTTC.

The chain has TRBV6-2 or TRBV6-3 and TRBJ2-5, with TRBD1 identical over 7 bases. This CDR3 is 14 amino acids long. In germline, CDR1 is MNHEY, CDR2 SVGEGT. J lost 2 bases, V lost 4 bases, and 4 bases had no gene match. The CDR3 reads CASSFPGQQETQYF. CDR3 nucleotides: TGTGCCAGCAGTTTTCCGGGACAGCAAGAGACCCAGTACTTC.

The J gene is TRBJ2-7, the V gene TRBV19; the match to TRBD2 covers 7 bases. Unmatched junction bases numbered 9, after V lost 3 bases and J lost 1 base. The V gene's germline CDR1 is LNHDA and CDR2 SQIVND (reference sequence). The CDR3 has 16 residues. The CDR3 reads CASSIGASGVSYEQYF. DNA of the CDR3: TGTGCCAGTAGTATTGGGGCTAGCGGTGTTTCCTACGAGCAGTACTTC.